These 26 T cell receptor beta chains originate from one sample sequenced in a study of blood T cell repertoires in COVID-19. Method: immunoSEQ multiplex PCR; TCRdb's copy keeps in-frame clones and lacks some. The sample records fewer than 250,000 clones, 84% being singletons. The sequencing input was peripheral blood. These receptors all stem from a man in his fifties with acute or convalescent COVID-19.

Only a few counts were recorded for this clone. The chain combines TRBV19 with TRBJ2-7, with 9 bases fitting TRBD2. Germline CDR1 reads LNHDA; CDR2 reads SQIVND (reference sequence). The V and J ends lost 5 bases and 1 base, in that order; junction bases with no gene match: 3. The CDR3 extends over 14 amino acids. CDR3 sequence: CASSATSGSYEQYF. Here the CDR3 DNA reads TGTGCCAGTAGTGCGACTAGCGGTTCCTACGAGCAGTACTTC.

This rearrangement joins TRBV27 to TRBJ1-1, with D tentatively TRBD1 (6 bases). Trimming removed 2 bases from V and 0 bases from J, with 7 bases in between. CDR3 length: 14 amino acids. Germline CDR1 is MNHEY and CDR2 is SMNVEV (reference sequence). CDR3 protein: CASSLQGMNTEAFF. CDR3 coding DNA: TGTGCCAGCAGTTTACAGGGGATGAACACTGAAGCTTTCTTT.

The chain uses TRBV4-1 and TRBJ1-1; D is ambiguous. Trimming left V 3 bases short and J 13 bases short, with 15 bases between. Germline V lookup: CDR1 MGHRA, CDR2 YSYEKL. CDR3 length: 12 residues. In nucleotides, the CDR3 is TGCGCCAGCAGCCAGTACCCAACAGTGGTTTTCTTT. Translated, it gives CASSQYPTVVFF.

The rearrangement links TRBV9 to TRBJ2-7; 12 nucleotides agree with TRBD2. The CDR3 runs 16 residues. Per germline, CDR1 SGDLS and CDR2 YYNGEE. V shed 4 bases, J shed 4 bases, and the junction held 9 bases outside the gene matches. CDR3 protein: CASSQTSGSFSYEQYF. In DNA form, the CDR3 reads TGTGCCAGCAGCCAGACTAGCGGGAGTTTCTCATACGAGCAGTACTTC.

The chain couples TRBV11-3 to TRBJ2-3; D remains ambiguous. V was clipped by 0 bases and J by 0 bases, with 10 bases between them. This CDR3 region has 16 residues. Per germline, CDR1 SGHNT and CDR2 YENEEA. Written as DNA, the CDR3 is TGTGCCAGCAGCTTAGATGCGGCGTCTAGCACAGATACGCAGTATTTT. It is translated as CASSLDAASSTDTQYF.

In DNA form, the CDR3 reads TGTGCCAGCAGCCTCGACAGGGTGGTGGAGGAGACCCAGTACTTC. Translating it yields CASSLDRVVEETQYF. The chain is built from TRBV28 and TRBJ2-5; 7 bases are a match to TRBD1. The V gene end was trimmed by 6 bases and the J gene end by 5 bases; junction bases not matched to a gene: 12. CDR1 is MDHEN and CDR2 is SYDVKM in the germline V gene. The CDR3 is 15 residues long. Full variable domain (outside the CDR3, taken from reference TRBV28 and TRBJ2-5): DVKVTQSSRYLVKRTGEKVFLECVQDMDHENMFWYRQDPGLGLRLIYFSYDVKMKEKGDIPEGYSVSREKKERFSLILESASTNQTSMYLCASSLDRVVEETQYFGPGTRLLVL.

This chain connects TRBV29-1 to TRBJ1-2; 8 bases align to TRBD1. There are 13 residues in the CDR3. CDR1 SQVTM and CDR2 ANQGSEA come from the germline V gene. V lost 7 bases and J lost 1; bases outside the gene matches: 5. For the CDR3, the DNA is TGCAGCGCAGGACAGGGAGGTAACTATGGCTACACCTTC. It yields the protein CSAGQGGNYGYTF.

The chain joins TRBV5-1 to TRBJ2-7; 8 bases agree with TRBD2. This CDR3 spans 14 amino acids. The V gene end was trimmed by 7 bases and the J gene end by 2 bases; junction bases not matched to a gene: 8. Germline lookup yields CDR1 SGHRS and CDR2 YFSETQ. The CDR3 DNA sequence: TGCGCCAGCGCCGCGGGGGGAGGGGCCTACGAGCAGTACTTC. It specifies CASAAGGGAYEQYF.

The CDR3 DNA reads as TGTGCCAGCAGCTTGAGCGGCCAAGGTTACGAGCAGTACTTC. The encoded protein is CASSLSGQGYEQYF. This rearrangement joins TRBV13 to TRBJ2-7; D is perhaps TRBD2 (5 bases). This CDR3 comprises 14 residues. The V end was cut by 3 bases, the J end by 4 bases, with 13 bases between. Germline CDR1 and CDR2: PRHDT and FYEKMQ (reference sequence).

This clone was seen a single time. V gene TRBV6-5 combines with J gene TRBJ1-3, with 7 positions matching TRBD1. Trimming took 5 bases from V and 1 from J; bases not matched to a gene: 5. Germline V lookup: CDR1 MNHEY, CDR2 SVGAGI. The CDR3 has 15 residues. CDR3 loop: CASSQTGISGNTIYF. The CDR3 bases are TGTGCCAGCAGTCAGACAGGGATTTCTGGAAACACCATATATTTT.

J is TRBJ2-7 and V is TRBV3-1 (or the pseudogene TRBV3-2); TRBD1 matches 8 bases. The V and J ends lost 4 bases and 5 bases, in that order; junction bases with no gene match: 10. CDR1 LGHDT and CDR2 YNNKEL come from the germline V gene (reference sequence). The CDR3 covers 15 residues. The CDR3 protein is CASSRLIDRGDEQYF. The CDR3 DNA follows: TGTGCCAGCAGCCGACTGATTGACAGGGGCGACGAGCAGTACTTC.

This rearrangement joins TRBV5-1 to TRBJ2-7; TRBD2 agrees at 9 bases. The junction had 9 bases not matched to a gene; V was cut back by 0 bases and J by 2 bases. Germline CDR1 is SGHRS and CDR2 is YFSETQ. The CDR3 spans 17 residues. CDR3 DNA sequence: TGCGCCAGCAGCTTGGATCCTCTTGGCGGGAGGGCCTACGAGCAGTACTTC. Protein sequence: CASSLDPLGGRAYEQYF.

The chain carries TRBV10-3 and TRBJ1-4; D is unresolved. The CDR3 loop spans 16 amino acids. Trimming cost V 4 bases and J 0 bases, with 12 bases left between them. CDR1 and CDR2 from the germline V gene are ENHRY and SYGVKD. The CDR3 nucleotides are TGTGCCATCAGTGGGTCAGACTCTGCAACTAATGAAAAACTGTTTTTT. Translation gives CAISGSDSATNEKLFF.

V gene TRBV7-2 combines with J gene TRBJ2-7; D perhaps matches TRBD2 (6 bases). The germline V gene encodes CDR1 SGHTA and CDR2 FQGNSA. V dropped 1 base and J dropped 2 bases, with 6 bases sitting between them. CDR3 length: 13 residues. CDR3 coding DNA: TGTGCCAGCAGCTTAGGGAGGGCCTACGAGCAGTACTTC. This codes for CASSLGRAYEQYF.

The chain joins TRBV19 to TRBJ2-1, with 8 bases fitting TRBD2. Trimming removed 5 bases from V and 5 bases from J; junction bases left unmatched: 8. Germline V gives CDR1 LNHDA, CDR2 SQIVND (reference sequence). This CDR3 is 15 amino acids long. CDR3 bases: TGTGCCAGTAGTGGCTTAGCGGGGTTTGACAATGAGCAGTTCTTC. Translation: CASSGLAGFDNEQFF.

The chain combines TRBV27 with TRBJ2-7; 11 bases fit TRBD2. J gave up 2 bases and V 4 bases, and 4 bases lay outside the gene matches. The CDR3 is 15 amino acids. Germline CDR1 and CDR2: MNHEY and SMNVEV (reference sequence). CDR3 coding DNA: TGTGCCAGCAGTTATCTAGCGGGAGGTCCCTACGAGCAGTACTTC. It encodes CASSYLAGGPYEQYF.

The chain carries TRBV30 and TRBJ2-5; TRBD2 is a possible D gene (7 bases). Trimming removed 5 bases from V and 4 bases from J, with 17 bases in between. The V gene's germline CDR1 is GTSNPN and CDR2 SVGIG (reference sequence). The CDR3 is 14 residues long. CDR3 bases: TGTGCCTGGGCCGAGACCCGGGGGGCAGAGACCCAGTACTTC. Residues: CAWAETRGAETQYF.

V and J are TRBV4-1 and TRBJ2-3; weak D call: TRBD2 (7 bases). V shed 4 bases and J shed 1 base, with 15 bases lying between them. The CDR3 extends over 16 amino acids. Germline CDR1 and CDR2: MGHRA and YSYEKL. This CDR3 reads CASSRGGGLGTDTQYF. Written as DNA, the CDR3 is TGCGCCAGCAGCCGGGGAGGGGGTCTCGGCACAGATACGCAGTATTTT.

This clone was detected only once. This sequence joins TRBV3-1 (or the pseudogene TRBV3-2) and TRBJ2-1; tentatively, D is TRBD2 (6 bases). Germline lookup yields CDR1 LGHDT and CDR2 YNNKEL (reference sequence). Trimming took off 2 bases at V and 5 bases at J, with 13 bases between the two ends. The CDR3 has 15 residues. The CDR3 coding sequence is TGTGCCAGCAGCCAATACGGGAGTGATAACAATGAGCAGTTCTTC. It codes for CASSQYGSDNNEQFF.

The chain has TRBV25-1 and TRBJ1-2; no clear D gene. Germline CDR1 is MGHDK and CDR2 is SYGVNS. Trimming left V 7 bases short and J 4 bases short, with 7 bases between. The CDR3 extends over 11 amino acids. The CDR3 spells CASTRGYGYTF. The CDR3 DNA sequence: TGTGCCAGCACCAGAGGCTATGGCTACACCTTC.

The V call is TRBV5-4, the J call TRBJ1-1, with a weak D call TRBD1 (6 bases). The germline CDR1 and CDR2 sequences are SGHNT and YYREEE (reference sequence). CDR3 length: 14 amino acids. V dropped 4 bases and J dropped 2 bases, with 12 bases sitting between them. The CDR3 here is CASSTGTQNTEAFF. CDR3 sequence (DNA): TGTGCCAGCAGCACCGGGACACAAAACACTGAAGCTTTCTTT.

This chain uses TRBV5-4 with TRBJ2-2; 9 bases are shared with TRBD2. Germline loops: CDR1 SGHNT, CDR2 YYREEE (reference sequence). V lost 4 bases, J lost 2 bases, and 3 bases stayed unmatched. This CDR3 has 15 amino acids. This CDR3 reads CASSLGTSNTGELFF. The DNA of the CDR3 is TGTGCCAGCAGCCTAGGGACTAGCAACACCGGGGAGCTGTTTTTT.

The chain recombines TRBV7-8 with TRBJ2-2; D is perhaps TRBD1 (6 bases). The CDR3 loop spans 16 amino acids. The V gene's germline CDR1 is SGHVS and CDR2 FQNEAQ. V was pared by 2 bases and J by 2 bases, with 12 bases between. DNA of the CDR3: TGTGCCAGCAGCTTATCAGGGGATAGAAACACCGGGGAGCTGTTTTTT. It is translated as CASSLSGDRNTGELFF.

V usage is TRBV11-2 and J usage is TRBJ1-3; 9 bases align to TRBD1. Per the germline V gene, CDR1 is SGHAT and CDR2 is FQNNGV. This CDR3 is built from 14 residues. Trimming removed 5 bases from V and 5 bases from J; junction bases left unmatched: 4. The CDR3 DNA reads as TGTGCCAGCAGCCTACAGGGGGCTAGAAACACCATATATTTT. It translates to CASSLQGARNTIYF.

The CDR3 loop reads CAISESTGGLGGNTIYF. DNA for the CDR3: TGTGCCATCAGTGAGTCGACAGGGGGCTTGGGTGGAAACACCATATATTTT. The V gene is TRBV10-3, the J gene TRBJ1-3; 10 bases map to TRBD1. V lost 0 bases and J lost 3; bases outside the gene matches: 5. This CDR3 contains 17 residues. Germline CDR1 reads ENHRY; CDR2 reads SYGVKD.

The genes are TRBV20-1 and TRBJ1-2; D is uncertain. V lost 4 bases and J 5 bases, leaving 2 bases between the germline ends. Germline loops: CDR1 DFQATT, CDR2 SNEGSKA (reference sequence). There are 9 residues in the CDR3. In nucleotides, the CDR3 is TGCAGTGCTACGTATGGCTACACCTTC. Its translation is CSATYGYTF.